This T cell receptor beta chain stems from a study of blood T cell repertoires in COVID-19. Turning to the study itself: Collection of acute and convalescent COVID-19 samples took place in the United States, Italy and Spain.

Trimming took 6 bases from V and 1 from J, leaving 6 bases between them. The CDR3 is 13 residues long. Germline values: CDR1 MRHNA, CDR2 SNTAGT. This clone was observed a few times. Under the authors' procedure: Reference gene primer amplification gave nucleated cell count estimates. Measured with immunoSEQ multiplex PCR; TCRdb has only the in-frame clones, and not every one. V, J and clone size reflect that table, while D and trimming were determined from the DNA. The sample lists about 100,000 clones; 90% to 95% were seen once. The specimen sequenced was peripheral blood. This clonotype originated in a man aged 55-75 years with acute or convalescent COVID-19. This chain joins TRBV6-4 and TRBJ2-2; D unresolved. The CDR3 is CASSPGNTGELFF. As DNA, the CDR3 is TGTGCCAGCAGCCCCGGGAACACCGGGGAGCTGTTTTTT.